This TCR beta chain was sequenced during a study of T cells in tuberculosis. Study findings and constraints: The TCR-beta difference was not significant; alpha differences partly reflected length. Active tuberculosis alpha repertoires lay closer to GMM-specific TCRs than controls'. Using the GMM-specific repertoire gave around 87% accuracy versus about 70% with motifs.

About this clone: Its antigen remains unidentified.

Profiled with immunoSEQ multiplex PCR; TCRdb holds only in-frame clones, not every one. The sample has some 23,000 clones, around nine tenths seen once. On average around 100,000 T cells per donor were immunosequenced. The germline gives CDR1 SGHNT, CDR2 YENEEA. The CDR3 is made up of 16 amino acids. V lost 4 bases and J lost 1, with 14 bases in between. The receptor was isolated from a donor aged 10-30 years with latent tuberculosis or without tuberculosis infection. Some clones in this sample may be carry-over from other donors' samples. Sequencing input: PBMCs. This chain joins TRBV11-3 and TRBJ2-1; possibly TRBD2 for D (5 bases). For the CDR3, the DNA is TGTGCCAGCAGCTCCGGACTGCGGCATTCCTACAATGAGCAGTTCTTC. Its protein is CASSSGLRHSYNEQFF.